The 25 T cell receptor beta chains presented below share a single source sample, sequenced in a study of T cell clonotyping in hematopoietic cell transplantation. Sequencing used immunoSEQ multiplex PCR; TCRdb keeps in-frame clones, though not all of them. The sample has about 3,000 clones, approximately 84% seen once. Here the sequenced sample was peripheral blood mononuclear cells, taken 30 days after allogeneic stem cell transplant. These receptors all come from a male patient over 55 who had an allogeneic stem cell transplant, so T cells may come from the graft donor. Some clones in this sample may be carry-over from other donors' samples.

As concerns this clone: Different DNA sequences within this sample yield the same CDR3. The V and J genes are TRBV5-5 and TRBJ1-2; unclear D gene. The CDR3 is 11 amino acids. Germline CDR1 and CDR2: SGHKS and YYEKEE (reference sequence). V lost 2 bases, J lost 8 bases, and 7 bases lay in between. This chain's CDR3 is CASSFSGGYTF. In nucleotides, the CDR3 is TGTGCCAGCAGCTTTAGTGGCGGCTACACCTTC.

The rearrangement uses TRBV29-1 and TRBJ2-1, with a weak D call TRBD2 (5 bases). This CDR3 is 14 amino acids long. V lost 6 bases to trimming and J lost 0 bases, with 12 bases between them. Germline CDR1 reads SQVTM; CDR2 reads ANQGSEA. The CDR3 here is CSVTKRSSYNEQFF. The CDR3 region has the DNA TGCAGCGTCACCAAGCGGAGCTCCTACAATGAGCAGTTCTTC.

The gene calls are TRBV28 and TRBJ1-2, with D hard to call. Deletions cut 6 bases from V and 0 bases from J, with 8 bases between. CDR1 and CDR2 (germline): MDHEN, SYDVKM. The CDR3 sequence is 13 residues long. The CDR3 DNA reads as TGTGCCAGCAGGCTGACGGCTAACTATGGCTACACCTTC. It specifies CASRLTANYGYTF.

The chain is built from TRBV6-5 and TRBJ1-4, with D perhaps matching TRBD1 (6 bases). Germline V gene data show CDR1 as MNHEY and CDR2 as SVGAGI. CDR3 size: 14 residues. The germline V and J ends were trimmed by 11 bases and 3 bases, with 16 bases remaining between them. CDR3 sequence (DNA): TGTGCCGCATCAAGCACAGGGCCTAATGAAAAACTGTTTTTT. Encoded protein: CAASSTGPNEKLFF.

The gene calls are TRBV6-5 and TRBJ2-1; TRBD2 aligns across 12 bases. The CDR3 runs 13 residues. Per the germline V gene, CDR1 is MNHEY and CDR2 is SVGAGI. V was clipped by 6 bases and J by 12 bases; unmatched bases: 6. This CDR3 is CASRPTSGSLQFF. The CDR3, as DNA: TGTGCCAGCAGGCCGACTAGCGGGAGTTTGCAGTTCTTC.

This rearrangement joins TRBV6-5 to TRBJ1-5; D gene ambiguous. V was trimmed by 2 bases and J by 7 bases, leaving 9 bases between them. Germline loops: CDR1 MNHEY, CDR2 SVGAGI. The length of the CDR3 is 13 residues. CDR3: CASSYVRYQPQHF. CDR3 sequence (DNA): TGTGCCAGCAGTTACGTCAGGTACCAGCCCCAGCATTTT.

The chain links TRBV7-9 to TRBJ2-7; 8 nucleotides align to TRBD1. Germline loops: CDR1 SEHNR, CDR2 FQNEAQ (reference sequence). V gave up 1 base and J gave up 4 bases; unmatched junction bases: 9. The CDR3 extends over 16 amino acids. This CDR3 is CASSLVNTGGSYEQYF. The CDR3, as DNA: TGTGCCAGCAGCTTAGTTAACACAGGGGGTTCGTACGAGCAGTACTTC. Variable domain in full (rest from reference TRBV7-9 and TRBJ2-7): DTGVSQNPRHKITKRGQNVTFRCDPISEHNRLYWYRQTLGQGPEFLTYFQNEAQLEKSRLLSDRFSAERPKGSFSTLEIQRTEQGDSAMYLCASSLVNTGGSYEQYFGPGTRLTVT.

The genes are TRBV11-3 and TRBJ2-5; D perhaps matches TRBD1 (6 bases). Germline CDR1 reads SGHNT; CDR2 reads YENEEA. This CDR3 comprises 16 residues. Deletions cut 3 bases from V and 4 bases from J, with 18 bases between. The CDR3 region is CASSLGATTSGETQYF. In nucleotides, the CDR3 is TGTGCCAGCAGCTTGGGGGCTACTACGAGCGGAGAGACCCAGTACTTC.

The chain uses TRBV29-1 and TRBJ2-5; D unresolved. The CDR3 has 14 amino acids. The V and J ends lost 7 bases and 0 bases respectively, with 15 bases between them. The germline CDR1 and CDR2 sequences are SQVTM and ANQGSEA. The CDR3 DNA follows: TGCAGCGCCGTAGCCGGGCCATACCAAGAGACCCAGTACTTC. Protein: CSAVAGPYQETQYF.

This clone was observed a single time. The rearrangement joins TRBV6-5 to TRBJ1-1; D gene uncertain. V dropped 11 bases and J dropped 4 bases, with 11 bases sitting between them. The germline V gene encodes CDR1 MNHEY and CDR2 SVGAGI. This CDR3 has 11 residues. In DNA form, the CDR3 reads TGTGCCGTCTCGTGGCGCACTGAAGCTTTCTTT. Its protein is CAVSWRTEAFF.

The chain uses TRBV7-8 and TRBJ2-3; no firm D call. V lost 1 base, J lost 7 bases, and 9 bases lay in between. This CDR3 has 13 amino acids. Germline V gene sequence: CDR1 SGHVS, CDR2 FQNEAQ. CDR3 protein: CASSLEVAYTQYF. CDR3 coding DNA: TGTGCCAGCAGCTTAGAGGTGGCGTATACGCAGTATTTT.

J is TRBJ2-1 and V is TRBV28; 8 bases map to TRBD1. The CDR3 is 17 residues long. J was trimmed by 3 bases and V by 6 bases; bases with no gene match: 13. CDR1 and CDR2 from the germline V gene are MDHEN and SYDVKM. The CDR3 DNA follows: TGTGCCAGCAGCCGATTCACCGGGACAGGTGACTACAATGAGCAGTTCTTC. As protein: CASSRFTGTGDYNEQFF.

CDR3 DNA sequence: TGCGCCAGACCCCGGGACGTCTCCTACGAGCAGTACTTC. Translating it yields CARPRDVSYEQYF. The rearrangement links TRBV10-1 to TRBJ2-7; the D call may be TRBD1 or TRBD2 (5 bases each). Trimming shortened V by 9 bases and J by 0 bases, and 12 bases separated the two germline ends. The germline gives CDR1 WNHNN, CDR2 SYGVQD (reference sequence). The CDR3 length is 13 residues.

This chain joins TRBV6-5 and TRBJ2-2; D gene uncertain. V was shortened by 1 base and J by 1 base, with 4 bases between the two germline ends. The germline gives CDR1 MNHEY, CDR2 SVGAGI. The CDR3 totals 14 residues. In DNA, the CDR3 is TGTGCCAGCAGTTACTTTCAGAACACCGGGGAGCTGTTTTTT. Protein product: CASSYFQNTGELFF.

The V call is TRBV7-8, the J call TRBJ2-1; D might be TRBD1 (5 bases). Germline CDR1 SGHVS, CDR2 FQNEAQ. The CDR3 runs to 16 residues. V lost 1 base to trimming and J lost 1 base, with 11 bases between them. CDR3: CASSLVAGLSYNEQFF. In DNA form, the CDR3 reads TGTGCCAGCAGCTTAGTTGCAGGGTTGTCCTACAATGAGCAGTTCTTC.

This clone was seen just once. V usage is TRBV12-5 and J usage is TRBJ1-2, with a possible D match to TRBD1 (6 bases). CDR1 is LGHNT and CDR2 is FRNRAP in the germline V gene. This CDR3 contains 12 residues. V dropped 6 bases and J dropped 7 bases, with 12 bases sitting between them. The CDR3 nucleotides read TGTGCTAGTGGCCTGGGGGGCAGTGGCTACACCTTC. Translation: CASGLGGSGYTF.

The chain has TRBV30 and TRBJ2-1; the match to TRBD2 covers 10 bases. Germline V gene lookup returns CDR1 GTSNPN and CDR2 SVGIG (reference sequence). This CDR3 region has 14 residues. Germline trimming cut 2 bases from V and 8 bases from J; bases unmatched to any gene: 6. CDR3 in DNA: TGTGCCTGGAGTCGAGGACTAGCGGTCGATGAGCAGTTCTTC. It codes for CAWSRGLAVDEQFF. Based on the CDR3 plus reference TRBV30 and TRBJ2-1, the full variable domain is SQTIHQWPATLVQPVGSPLSLECTVEGTSNPNLYWYRQAAGRGLQLLFYSVGIGQISSEVPQNLSASRPQDRQFILSSKKLLLSDSGFYLCAWSRGLAVDEQFFGPGTRLTVL.

The genes are TRBV9 and TRBJ2-7, with 7 bases lining up with TRBD2. V shed 7 bases and J 3 bases; nucleotides not matched to a gene: 4. The CDR3 spans 12 residues. The V gene's germline CDR1 is SGDLS and CDR2 YYNGEE. The DNA of the CDR3 is TGTGCCAGCGGTCCGGGGGGCTACGAGCAGTACTTC. As protein: CASGPGGYEQYF.

In this sample, this clone turned up once. The V and J genes are TRBV6-5 and TRBJ2-1, with 7 bases identical to TRBD1. The CDR3 sequence is 14 residues long. Germline V gene sequence: CDR1 MNHEY, CDR2 SVGAGI. Germline trimming cut 3 bases from V and 9 bases from J; bases unmatched to any gene: 8. CDR3 sequence reads: CASSYTGAGAEQFF. In DNA, the CDR3 is TGTGCCAGCAGTTATACAGGGGCAGGCGCTGAGCAGTTCTTC.

The rearrangement joins TRBV7-6 to TRBJ1-5; the match to TRBD1 covers 10 bases. Germline-derived CDR1 and CDR2 are SGHVS and FNYEAQ. The trim removed 3 bases at V and 6 bases at J, leaving 5 bases unmatched. The length of the CDR3 is 15 residues. The CDR3 region is CASSFGTGAGQPQHF. CDR3 bases: TGTGCCAGCAGCTTCGGGACAGGGGCGGGTCAGCCCCAGCATTTT.

CDR3 sequence: CASKTSGGYNEQFF. The CDR3 nucleotides are TGTGCCAGCAAGACTAGCGGGGGCTACAATGAGCAGTTCTTC. The chain has TRBV28 and TRBJ2-1, with 12 bases that match TRBD2. The V segment lost 7 bases and the J segment 3 bases; nucleotides outside the gene matches: 1. The CDR3 loop spans 14 amino acids. Germline CDR1 is MDHEN and CDR2 is SYDVKM.

The chain is built from TRBV20-1 and TRBJ2-7; the D is unclear. Trimming took 0 bases from V and 9 from J, leaving 9 bases between them. CDR1 and CDR2 from the germline V gene are DFQATT and SNEGSKA (reference sequence). The CDR3 covers 11 residues. CDR3 amino acids: CSARDGRTQYF. CDR3 nucleotide sequence: TGCAGTGCTAGAGATGGCCGGACGCAGTACTTC.

V is TRBV19 and J is TRBJ1-5; D uncertain. The CDR3 consists of 12 residues. The germline V gene encodes CDR1 LNHDA and CDR2 SQIVND (reference sequence). The V gene lost 10 bases and the J gene lost 2 bases, with 9 bases spanning the gap. Here the CDR3 reads CATRRGNQPQHF. CDR3 DNA sequence: TGTGCCACTCGGAGGGGCAATCAGCCCCAGCATTTT.

The chain employs TRBV7-2 and TRBJ1-1; the D is unclear. The CDR3 has 13 residues. V was pared by 5 bases and J by 1 base, with 8 bases between. Germline CDR1 reads SGHTA; CDR2 reads FQGNSA. The CDR3 DNA reads as TGTGCCAGCAGCAAGGGAAGGAACACTGAAGCTTTCTTT. Translation gives CASSKGRNTEAFF.

The J gene is TRBJ2-2, the V gene TRBV19; 10 positions match TRBD2. Per germline, CDR1 LNHDA and CDR2 SQIVND (reference sequence). This CDR3 region has 17 residues. V was clipped by 6 bases and J by 0 bases; unmatched bases: 7. The CDR3: CASRLLAGNSNTGELFF. The CDR3 nucleotides read TGTGCCAGTAGATTACTAGCGGGAAATTCGAACACCGGGGAGCTGTTTTTT. The variable domain in full, completed from reference TRBV19 and TRBJ2-2, reads DGGITQSPKYLFRKEGQNVTLSCEQNLNHDAMYWYRQDPGQGLRLIYYSQIVNDFQKGDIAEGYSVSREKKESFPLTVTSAQKNPTAFYLCASRLLAGNSNTGELFFGEGSRLTVL.